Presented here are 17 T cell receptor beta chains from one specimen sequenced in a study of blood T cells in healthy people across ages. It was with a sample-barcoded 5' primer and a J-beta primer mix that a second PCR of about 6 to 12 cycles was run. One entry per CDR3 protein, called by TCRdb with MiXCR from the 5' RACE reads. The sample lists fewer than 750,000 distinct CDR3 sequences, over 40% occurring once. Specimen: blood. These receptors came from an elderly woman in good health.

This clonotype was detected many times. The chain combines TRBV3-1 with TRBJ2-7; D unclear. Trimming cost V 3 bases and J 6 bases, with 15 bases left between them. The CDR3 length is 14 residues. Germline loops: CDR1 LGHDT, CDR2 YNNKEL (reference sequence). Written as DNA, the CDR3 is TGTGCCAGCAGCCAGGCCCTCGATTTCGGCGAGCAGTACTTC. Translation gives CASSQALDFGEQYF.

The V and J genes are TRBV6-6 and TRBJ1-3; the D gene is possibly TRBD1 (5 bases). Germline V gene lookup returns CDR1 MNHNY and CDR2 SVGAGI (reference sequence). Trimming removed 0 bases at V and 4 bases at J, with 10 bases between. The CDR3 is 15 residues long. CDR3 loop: CASSYSRQGGNTIYF. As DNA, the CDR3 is TGTGCCAGCAGTTACTCGAGGCAGGGAGGAAACACCATATATTTT.

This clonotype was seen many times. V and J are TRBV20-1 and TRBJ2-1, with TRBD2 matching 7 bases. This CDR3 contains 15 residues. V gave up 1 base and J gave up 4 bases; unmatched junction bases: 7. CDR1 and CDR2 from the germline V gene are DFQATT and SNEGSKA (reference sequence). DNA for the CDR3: TGCAGTGCTAGAGGGGCAGCGGGGCGATACAATGAGCAGTTCTTC. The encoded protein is CSARGAAGRYNEQFF.

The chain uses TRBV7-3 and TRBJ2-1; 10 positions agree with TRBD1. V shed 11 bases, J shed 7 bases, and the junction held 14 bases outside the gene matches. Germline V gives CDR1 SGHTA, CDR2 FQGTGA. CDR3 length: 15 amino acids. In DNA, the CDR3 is TGTGCCGGCACCCCTAACCCGGGACAGGGGAATGAGCAGTTCTTC. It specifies CAGTPNPGQGNEQFF.

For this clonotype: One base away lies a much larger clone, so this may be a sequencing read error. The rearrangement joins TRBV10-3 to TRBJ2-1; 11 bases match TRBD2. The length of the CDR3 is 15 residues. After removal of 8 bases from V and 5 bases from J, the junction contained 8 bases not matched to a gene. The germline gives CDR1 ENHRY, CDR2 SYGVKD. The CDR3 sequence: CAIGLTSGKDNEQFF. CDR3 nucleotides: TGTGCCATCGGACTGACTAGCGGGAAGGACAATGAGCAGTTCTTC.

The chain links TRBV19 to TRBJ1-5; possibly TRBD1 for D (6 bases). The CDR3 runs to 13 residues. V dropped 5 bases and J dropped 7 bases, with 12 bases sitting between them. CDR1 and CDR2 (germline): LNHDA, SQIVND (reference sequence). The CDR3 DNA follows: TGTGCCAGTAGTGACAGGTCCACCCAGCCCCAGCATTTT. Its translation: CASSDRSTQPQHF.

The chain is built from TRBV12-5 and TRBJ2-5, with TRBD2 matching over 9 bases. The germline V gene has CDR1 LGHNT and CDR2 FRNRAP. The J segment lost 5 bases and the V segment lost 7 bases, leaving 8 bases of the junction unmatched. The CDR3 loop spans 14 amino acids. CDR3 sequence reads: CASAGAGGLETQYF. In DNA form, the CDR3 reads TGTGCTAGTGCAGGAGCGGGGGGCCTTGAGACCCAGTACTTC.

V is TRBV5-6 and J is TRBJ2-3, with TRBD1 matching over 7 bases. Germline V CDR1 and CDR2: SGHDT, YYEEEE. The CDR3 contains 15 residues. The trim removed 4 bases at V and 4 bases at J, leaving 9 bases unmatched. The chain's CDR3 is CASSPNQGDPDTQYF. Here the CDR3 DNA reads TGTGCCAGCAGCCCGAACCAGGGGGATCCAGATACGCAGTATTTT.

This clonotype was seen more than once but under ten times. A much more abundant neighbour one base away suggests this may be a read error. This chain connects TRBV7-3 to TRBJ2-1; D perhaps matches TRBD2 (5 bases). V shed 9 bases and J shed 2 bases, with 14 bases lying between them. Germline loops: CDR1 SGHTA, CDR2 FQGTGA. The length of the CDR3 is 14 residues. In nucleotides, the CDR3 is TGTGCCAGTTCGGTAGGTAGCGCCTACAATGAGCAGTTCTTC. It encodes CASSVGSAYNEQFF.

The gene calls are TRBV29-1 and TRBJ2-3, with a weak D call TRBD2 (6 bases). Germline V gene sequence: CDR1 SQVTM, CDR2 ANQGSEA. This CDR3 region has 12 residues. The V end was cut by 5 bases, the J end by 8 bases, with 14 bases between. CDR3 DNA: TGCAGCGTTAAAAGATTGGGGGGTACGCAGTATTTT. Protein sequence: CSVKRLGGTQYF.

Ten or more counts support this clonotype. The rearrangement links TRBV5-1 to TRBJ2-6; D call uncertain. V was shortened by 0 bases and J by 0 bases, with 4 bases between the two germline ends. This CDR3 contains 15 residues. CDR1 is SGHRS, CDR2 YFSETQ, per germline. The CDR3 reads CASSLVASGANVLTF. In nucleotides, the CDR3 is TGCGCCAGCAGCTTGGTGGCCTCTGGGGCCAACGTCCTGACTTTC.

The CDR3: CASSLEAAAGGGDGELFF. As DNA, the CDR3 is TGCGCCAGCAGCTTGGAAGCGGCGGCGGGAGGAGGTGACGGGGAGCTGTTTTTT. The V and J genes are TRBV5-1 and TRBJ2-2, with TRBD2 identical over 8 bases. V was clipped by 0 bases and J by 7 bases; unmatched bases: 14. Germline V CDR1 and CDR2: SGHRS, YFSETQ. There are 18 residues in the CDR3.

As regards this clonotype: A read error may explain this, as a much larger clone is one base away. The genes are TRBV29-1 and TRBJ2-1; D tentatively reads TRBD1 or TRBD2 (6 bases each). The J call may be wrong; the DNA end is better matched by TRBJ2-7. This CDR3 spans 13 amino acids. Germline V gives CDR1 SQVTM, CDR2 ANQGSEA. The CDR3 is CSVTMGAGHEQYF. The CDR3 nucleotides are TGCAGCGTGACAATGGGGGCGGGACACGAGCAGTACTTC.

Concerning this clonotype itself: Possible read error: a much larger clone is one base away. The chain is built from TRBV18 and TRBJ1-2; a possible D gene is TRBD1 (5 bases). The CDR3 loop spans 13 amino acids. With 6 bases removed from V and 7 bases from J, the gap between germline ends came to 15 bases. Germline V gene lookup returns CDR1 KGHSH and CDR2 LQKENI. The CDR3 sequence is CASSPIGDAGYTF. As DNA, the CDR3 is TGTGCCAGCTCGCCCATAGGGGACGCTGGCTACACCTTC.

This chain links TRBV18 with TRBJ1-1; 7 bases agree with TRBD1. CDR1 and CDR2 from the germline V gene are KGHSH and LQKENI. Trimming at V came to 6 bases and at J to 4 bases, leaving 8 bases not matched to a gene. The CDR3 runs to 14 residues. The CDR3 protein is CASSLSQGLTEAFF. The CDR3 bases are TGTGCCAGCTCTCTATCACAGGGGCTCACTGAAGCTTTCTTT.

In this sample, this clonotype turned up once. CDR3 DNA: TGTGCCAGCAGCTCTCCGCGGGGTACGGGAACCGGGGAGCTGTTTTTT. It is translated as CASSSPRGTGTGELFF. V gene TRBV7-2 combines with J gene TRBJ2-2; possibly TRBD2 for D (6 bases). The CDR3 spans 16 residues. In germline, CDR1 is SGHTA, CDR2 FQGNSA. Trimming removed 4 bases from V and 5 bases from J, with 17 bases in between.

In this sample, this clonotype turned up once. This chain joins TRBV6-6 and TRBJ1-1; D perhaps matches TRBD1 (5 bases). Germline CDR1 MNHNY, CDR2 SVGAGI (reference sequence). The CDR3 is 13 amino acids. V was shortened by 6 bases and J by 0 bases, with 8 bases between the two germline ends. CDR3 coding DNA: TGTGCCAGCAGCAGGGAGCTGAACACTGAAGCTTTCTTT. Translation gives CASSRELNTEAFF.